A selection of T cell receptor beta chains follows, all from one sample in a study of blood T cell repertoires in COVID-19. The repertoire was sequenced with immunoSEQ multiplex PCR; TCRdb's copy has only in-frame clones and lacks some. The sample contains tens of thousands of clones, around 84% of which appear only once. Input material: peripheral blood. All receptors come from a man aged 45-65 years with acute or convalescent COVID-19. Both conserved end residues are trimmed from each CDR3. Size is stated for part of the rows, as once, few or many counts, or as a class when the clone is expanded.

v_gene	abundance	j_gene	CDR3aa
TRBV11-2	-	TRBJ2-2	ASSLDGGANTGELF
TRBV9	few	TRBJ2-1	ASSVVGTGVMNEQF
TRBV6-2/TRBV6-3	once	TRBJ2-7	ASSPQGAEQY
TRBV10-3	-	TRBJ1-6	AISGGTGSPLH
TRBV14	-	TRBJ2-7	ASSRTFASPSY
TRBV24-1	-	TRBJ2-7	ATSAPTSGAYEQY
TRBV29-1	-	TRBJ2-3	SSRNTGTGGTDTQY
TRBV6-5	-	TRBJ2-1	ASSRTSGRADEQF
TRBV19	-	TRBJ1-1	ASSINLGTEAF
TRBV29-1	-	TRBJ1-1	SARHQGNTEAF
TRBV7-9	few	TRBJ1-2	ASSPGQGTIGYT
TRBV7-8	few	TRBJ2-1	ASSSGQSLYNEQF
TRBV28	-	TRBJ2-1	ASSFRAYGQRHNEQF
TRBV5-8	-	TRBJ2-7	ASSLSPGSYEQY
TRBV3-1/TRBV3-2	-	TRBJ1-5	ASSQGRGNQPQH
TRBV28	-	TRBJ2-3	ASSQGLAGAYFTDTQY
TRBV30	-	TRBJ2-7	AWSLLAVDKSSYEQY
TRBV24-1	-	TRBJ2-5	ATSDFGTGNQETQY
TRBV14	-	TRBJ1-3	ASSPSGWGLENTIY
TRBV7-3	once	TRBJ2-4	ASSLTGQREDIQY
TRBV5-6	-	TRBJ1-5	ASSLTQGGQPQH
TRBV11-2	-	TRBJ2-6	ASSRGGSYMTGANVLT
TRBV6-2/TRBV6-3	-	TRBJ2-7	ASSYGQGAFEQY
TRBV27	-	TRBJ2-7	ASSTTQGYPDYEQY
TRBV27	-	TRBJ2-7	ASSFEPYPGYEQY
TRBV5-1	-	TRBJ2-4	ASSLEGTGRGWDIQY
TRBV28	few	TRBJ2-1	ASGPRTSVGYNEQF
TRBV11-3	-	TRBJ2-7	ASSLTGTAPSYEQY
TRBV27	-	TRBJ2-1	ASHWTSGNEQF
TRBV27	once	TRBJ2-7	ASSAGRSSYEQY
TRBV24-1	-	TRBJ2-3	ATSDLHFGGTDTQY